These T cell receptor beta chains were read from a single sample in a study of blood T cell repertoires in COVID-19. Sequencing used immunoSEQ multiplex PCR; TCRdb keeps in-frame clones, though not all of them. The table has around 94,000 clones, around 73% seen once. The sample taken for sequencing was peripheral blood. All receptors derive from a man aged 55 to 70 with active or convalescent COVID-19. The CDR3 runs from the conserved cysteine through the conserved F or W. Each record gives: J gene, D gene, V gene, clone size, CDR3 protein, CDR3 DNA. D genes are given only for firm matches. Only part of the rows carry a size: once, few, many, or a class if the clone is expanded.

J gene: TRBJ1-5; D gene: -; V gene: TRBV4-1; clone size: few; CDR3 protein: CASSQVGSGESQPQHF; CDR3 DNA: TGCGCCAGCAGCCAAGTTGGATCAGGGGAAAGTCAGCCCCAGCATTTT
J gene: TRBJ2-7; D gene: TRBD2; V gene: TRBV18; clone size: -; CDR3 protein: CASSPRASGLLSYEQYF; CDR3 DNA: TGTGCCAGCTCACCCCGGGCTAGCGGGTTACTCTCCTACGAGCAGTACTTC
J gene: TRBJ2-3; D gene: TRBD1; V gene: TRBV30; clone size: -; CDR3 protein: CAWADRASTDTQYF; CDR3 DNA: TGTGCCTGGGCCGACAGGGCCAGCACAGATACGCAGTATTTT
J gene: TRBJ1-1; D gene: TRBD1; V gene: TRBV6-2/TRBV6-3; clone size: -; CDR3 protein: CASSYRTGGRRLNTEAFF; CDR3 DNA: TGTGCCAGCAGTTACCGGACAGGAGGCCGGAGGTTGAACACTGAAGCTTTCTTT
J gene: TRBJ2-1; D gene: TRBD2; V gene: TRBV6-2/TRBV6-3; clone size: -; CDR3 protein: CASSYGLAGIEQFF; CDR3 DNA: TGTGCCAGCAGTTACGGACTAGCGGGCATAGAGCAGTTCTTC
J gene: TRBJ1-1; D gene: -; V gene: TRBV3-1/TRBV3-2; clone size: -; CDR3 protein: CASSPLERNTEAFF; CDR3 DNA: TGTGCCAGCAGCCCTCTCGAGAGGAACACTGAAGCTTTCTTT
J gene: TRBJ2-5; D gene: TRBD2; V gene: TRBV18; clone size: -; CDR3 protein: CASSLRTSGQETQYF; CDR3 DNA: TGTGCCAGCTCACTGAGGACTAGCGGCCAAGAGACCCAGTACTTC
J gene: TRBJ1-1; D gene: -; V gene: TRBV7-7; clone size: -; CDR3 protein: CASSLRQGTEAFF; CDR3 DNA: TGTGCCAGCAGCTTAAGGCAGGGCACTGAAGCTTTCTTT
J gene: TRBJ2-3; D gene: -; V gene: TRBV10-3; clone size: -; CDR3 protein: CAISDPGASGTDTQYF; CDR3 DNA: TGTGCCATCAGTGACCCGGGGGCTAGCGGAACAGATACGCAGTATTTT
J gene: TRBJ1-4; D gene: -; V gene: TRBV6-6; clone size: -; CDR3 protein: CASSRGDSGKLFF; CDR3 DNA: TGTGCCAGCAGTCGGGGGGACTCGGGAAAACTGTTTTTT
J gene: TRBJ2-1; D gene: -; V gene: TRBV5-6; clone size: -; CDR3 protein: CASSLGSGAGRNEQFF; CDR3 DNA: TGTGCCAGCAGCTTAGGTAGTGGTGCAGGGCGGAATGAGCAGTTCTTC
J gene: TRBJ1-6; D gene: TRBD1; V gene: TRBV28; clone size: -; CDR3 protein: CASRRQGADNSPLHF; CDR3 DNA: TGTGCCAGCAGGCGACAGGGGGCGGATAATTCACCCCTCCACTTT
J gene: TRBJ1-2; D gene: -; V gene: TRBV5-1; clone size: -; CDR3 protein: CASSPANLNYGYTF; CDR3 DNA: TGCGCCAGCAGCCCCGCGAACCTTAACTATGGCTACACCTTC
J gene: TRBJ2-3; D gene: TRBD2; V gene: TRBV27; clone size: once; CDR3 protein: CASSKRDYGGTDTQYF; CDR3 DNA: TGTGCCAGCAGCAAAAGGGACTACGGAGGCACAGATACGCAGTATTTT
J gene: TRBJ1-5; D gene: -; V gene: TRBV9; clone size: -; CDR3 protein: CASSPLGSNQPQHF; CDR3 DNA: TGTGCCAGCAGCCCCCTCGGGAGCAATCAGCCCCAGCATTTT
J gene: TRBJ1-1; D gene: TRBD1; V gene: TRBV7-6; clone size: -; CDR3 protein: CASSSRQGSPNTEAFF; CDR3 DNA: TGTGCCAGCAGCTCCAGACAGGGGTCCCCGAACACTGAAGCTTTCTTT
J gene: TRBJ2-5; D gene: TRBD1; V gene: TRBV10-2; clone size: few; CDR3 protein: CASSEYGQGVRETQYF; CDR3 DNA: TGCGCCAGCAGTGAGTACGGACAGGGGGTTAGAGAGACCCAGTACTTC
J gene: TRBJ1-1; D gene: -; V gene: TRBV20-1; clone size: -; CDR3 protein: CSASRNQGIFTEAFF; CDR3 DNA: TGCAGTGCTAGTAGAAATCAGGGAATTTTCACTGAAGCTTTCTTT
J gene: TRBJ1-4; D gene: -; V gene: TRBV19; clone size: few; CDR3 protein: CASSMGDNNEKLFF; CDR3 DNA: TGTGCCAGTAGTATGGGGGACAACAATGAAAAACTGTTTTTT